Sequencing of this T cell receptor (beta chain) was carried out in a study of regulatory T cells in long-lasting Graves disease. Construction of the TCR beta libraries employed iRepertoire HTBI primers in conjunction with Arm-PCR of CDR3 regions. TCRdb reanalysed the multiplex PCR reads using MiXCR and keeps one entry per CDR3 protein. Among over 350,000 distinct CDR3 sequences listed, 15% were seen once. The CDR3 has 14 amino acids. The germline V gene has CDR1 SQVTM and CDR2 ANQGSEA. Worth noting for this clonotype: Possible read error: a much larger clone is one base away.

Described time point: newly diagnosed GD, antithyroid drugs for less than 3 months. Making the TCR library involved RNA that had been extracted from PBMCs. In addition, the sample was reused for a study of T cells in Graves' hyperthyroidism and ophthalmopathy. In that study: First-round RT-PCR with HTBI primers amplified the TCR CDR3 region.

The V gene is TRBV29-1, the J gene TRBJ2-5; maybe TRBD2 (5 bases). Matching the DNA end better, TRBJ2-1 makes the J call doubtful. Material: peripheral blood mononuclear cells (PBMCs), obtained at new diagnosis, from a patient treated with antithyroid drugs. The TCR was taken from a woman aged 40 to 50 with Graves disease. The CDR3 DNA reads TGCAACGGGTCCTTTAATAGCGACTACAATGAGCAGTTCTTC. It specifies CNGSFNSDYNEQFF.